The 25 T cell receptor beta chains given below trace back to one sample, sequenced in a study of blood T cell repertoires in COVID-19. The table came from immunoSEQ multiplex PCR; TCRdb's copy has only in-frame clones and leaves some out. The sample shows 70,000 to 85,000 clones, roughly 90% of them seen only once. Sequencing input: peripheral blood. Every receptor here comes from a woman aged 55-70 years with active COVID-19.

The chain couples TRBV19 to TRBJ1-2, with D possibly matching TRBD1 (5 bases). Germline CDR1 reads LNHDA; CDR2 reads SQIVND (reference sequence). This CDR3 has 13 residues. V was trimmed by 8 bases and J by 8 bases, leaving 18 bases between them. The CDR3 DNA reads as TGTGCCAGTGGGGCCGCAGCTAAGTTAGGCTACACCTTC. This gives the protein CASGAAAKLGYTF.

In DNA form, the CDR3 reads TGTGCCAGCAGTTCCCCGCCCGACAGGAACTATGGCTACACCTTC. It is translated as CASSSPPDRNYGYTF. The V gene is TRBV28, the J gene TRBJ1-2; maybe TRBD1 (6 bases). With 4 bases removed from V and 2 bases from J, the gap between germline ends came to 14 bases. Germline-derived CDR1 and CDR2 are MDHEN and SYDVKM. The CDR3 extends over 15 amino acids.

V gene TRBV4-2 combines with J gene TRBJ2-1; 12 bases fit TRBD2. V shed 4 bases and J 9 bases; nucleotides not matched to a gene: 19. CDR1 and CDR2 from the germline V gene are LGHNA and YNFKEQ. This CDR3 is built from 19 residues. CDR3 sequence reads: CASSLRLAGVLGAMGEQFF. The CDR3 DNA follows: TGTGCCAGCAGCCTACGACTAGCGGGAGTTCTTGGGGCCATGGGTGAGCAGTTCTTC.

This rearrangement joins TRBV30 to TRBJ2-2, with TRBD2 matching over 8 bases. This CDR3 contains 14 residues. Germline V CDR1 and CDR2: GTSNPN, SVGIG (reference sequence). V was pared by 0 bases and J by 4 bases, with 1 base of the junction left unmatched. CDR3 sequence reads: CAWSVLAATGELFF. In nucleotides, the CDR3 is TGTGCCTGGAGTGTACTAGCGGCCACCGGGGAGCTGTTTTTT.

The rearrangement uses TRBV28 and TRBJ2-6; D may be TRBD2 (7 bases). Trimming cost V 5 bases and J 0 bases, with 17 bases left between them. The CDR3 is 18 residues long. Germline CDR1 is MDHEN and CDR2 is SYDVKM. The CDR3 here is CASSTMLGGGSGANVLTF. The CDR3 coding sequence is TGTGCCAGCAGTACTATGCTGGGAGGGGGCTCTGGGGCCAACGTCCTGACTTTC.

The J gene is TRBJ2-6, the V gene TRBV5-1; 7 nucleotides agree with TRBD2. The V and J ends lost 4 bases and 4 bases, in that order; junction bases with no gene match: 8. Germline-derived CDR1 and CDR2 are SGHRS and YFSETQ. The CDR3 runs to 16 residues. The CDR3 loop reads CASSPRLATGANVLTF. The CDR3 nucleotides are TGCGCCAGCAGCCCCAGACTAGCAACCGGGGCCAACGTCCTGACTTTC.

The chain couples TRBV28 to TRBJ2-1; 10 bases are shared with TRBD1. Germline loops: CDR1 MDHEN, CDR2 SYDVKM. The V and J ends lost 6 bases and 3 bases, in that order; junction bases with no gene match: 5. The CDR3 spans 15 residues. The CDR3 nucleotides are TGTGCCAGCAGGGACCGGGACAGGGGCTACAATGAGCAGTTCTTC. Translation: CASRDRDRGYNEQFF.

The chain carries TRBV6-1 and TRBJ2-3; D possibly corresponds to TRBD2 (6 bases). V lost 0 bases and J 1 base, leaving 17 bases between the germline ends. The CDR3 covers 18 residues. The germline V gene has CDR1 MNHNS and CDR2 SASEGT. CDR3 sequence reads: CASSEAARREYGTDTQYF. As DNA, the CDR3 is TGTGCCAGCAGTGAAGCGGCCCGCCGGGAGTATGGCACAGATACGCAGTATTTT.

The J gene is TRBJ1-4, the V gene TRBV2; tentative D call: TRBD1 (6 bases). V lost 7 bases to trimming and J lost 5 bases, with 11 bases between them. Germline lookup yields CDR1 SNHLY and CDR2 FYNNEI. The CDR3 has 13 amino acids. CDR3 bases: TGTGCCAGCACCTCGGACAGAAATGAAAAACTGTTTTTT. Amino acid sequence: CASTSDRNEKLFF. Full variable domain (missing parts from reference TRBV2 and TRBJ1-4): EPEVTQTPSHQVTQMGQEVILRCVPISNHLYFYWYRQILGQKVEFLVSFYNNEISEKSEIFDDQFSVERPDGSNFTLKIRSTKLEDSAMYFCASTSDRNEKLFFGSGTQLSVL.

The chain has TRBV29-1 and TRBJ2-3, with 10 bases matching TRBD1. This CDR3 has 13 amino acids. The V segment lost 6 bases and the J segment 3 bases; nucleotides outside the gene matches: 3. CDR1 SQVTM and CDR2 ANQGSEA come from the germline V gene. The chain's CDR3 is CSVRQGATDTQYF. CDR3 in DNA: TGCAGCGTCCGACAGGGGGCAACAGATACGCAGTATTTT.

V gene TRBV19 combines with J gene TRBJ2-3; D might be TRBD1 (5 bases). The CDR3 sequence is 14 residues long. Germline CDR1 is LNHDA and CDR2 is SQIVND (reference sequence). The V and J ends lost 1 base and 2 bases respectively, with 7 bases between them. CDR3 residues: CASSIGGHTDTQYF. In nucleotides, the CDR3 is TGTGCCAGTAGTATAGGGGGCCACACAGATACGCAGTATTTT.

The chain has TRBV7-2 and TRBJ1-4; 11 bases are shared with TRBD1. V was clipped by 2 bases and J by 16 bases; unmatched bases: 12. CDR1 is SGHTA and CDR2 is FQGNSA in the germline V gene. The CDR3 contains 15 residues. In nucleotides, the CDR3 is TGTGCCAGCAGCTTAAGTCCGGGACAGGGGGGAGCTTGGTTTTTT. Residues: CASSLSPGQGGAWFF.

A single count supports this clone. The J gene is TRBJ2-1, the V gene TRBV6-5; 11 bases map to TRBD2. This CDR3 has 15 residues. Germline-derived CDR1 and CDR2 are MNHEY and SVGAGI. The ends lost 6 bases at V and 7 bases at J; junction bases unmatched: 8. CDR3 loop: CASRRGTSGVNEQFF. CDR3 nucleotide sequence: TGTGCCAGCAGACGTGGGACTAGCGGTGTTAATGAGCAGTTCTTC.

V is TRBV14 and J is TRBJ2-5; D ambiguous. The CDR3 runs 14 residues. The germline CDR1 and CDR2 sequences are SGHDN and FVKESK. V lost 0 bases and J 5 bases, leaving 10 bases between the germline ends. Here the CDR3 reads CASSQDFSRETQYF. DNA for the CDR3: TGTGCCAGCAGCCAAGACTTTAGTCGGGAGACCCAGTACTTC. The full variable domain, rest sourced from reference TRBV14 and TRBJ2-5, is EAGVTQFPSHSVIEKGQTVTLRCDPISGHDNLYWYRRVMGKEIKFLLHFVKESKQDESGMPNNRFLAERTGGTYSTLKVQPAELEDSGVYFCASSQDFSRETQYFGPGTRLLVL.

The chain is built from TRBV7-9 and TRBJ2-3; no firm D call. V lost 5 bases and J lost 0, with 12 bases in between. This CDR3 contains 15 residues. The germline V gene has CDR1 SEHNR and CDR2 FQNEAQ (reference sequence). The chain's CDR3 is CASSPWQSSTDTQYF. The CDR3 DNA sequence: TGTGCCAGCAGCCCGTGGCAGTCTAGCACAGATACGCAGTATTTT.

The rearrangement links TRBV5-1 to TRBJ2-6; D perhaps matches TRBD1 (5 bases). CDR1 is SGHRS, CDR2 YFSETQ, per germline. The CDR3 contains 15 residues. V was shortened by 3 bases and J by 1 base, with 8 bases between the two germline ends. The DNA for the CDR3 is TGCGCCAGCAGCTCCTCAGGGTCTGGGGCCAACGTCCTGACTTTC. Translation gives CASSSSGSGANVLTF.

The chain employs TRBV11-3 and TRBJ2-2; maybe TRBD2 (6 bases). This CDR3 region has 17 residues. CDR1 and CDR2 (germline): SGHNT, YENEEA. The V and J ends lost 5 bases and 6 bases respectively, with 22 bases between them. CDR3 sequence: CASSQILGPGEAGELFF. CDR3 sequence (DNA): TGTGCCAGCAGCCAAATTCTCGGGCCGGGAGAGGCCGGGGAGCTGTTTTTT.

The gene calls are TRBV28 and TRBJ2-3; 9 bases fit TRBD1. The trim removed 3 bases at V and 4 bases at J, leaving 5 bases unmatched. The CDR3 is made up of 15 amino acids. Germline CDR1 is MDHEN and CDR2 is SYDVKM. The CDR3 region has the DNA TGTGCCAGCAGTTTCGGGACAGGGAGATCAGATACGCAGTATTTT. Encoded protein: CASSFGTGRSDTQYF.

This sequence joins TRBV12-3 or TRBV12-4 and TRBJ2-5, with unresolved D. CDR3 length: 13 residues. V lost 6 bases, J lost 1 base, and 9 bases lay in between. The CDR3 is CASRGSPQETQYF. The CDR3 bases are TGTGCCAGCAGGGGTAGCCCCCAAGAGACCCAGTACTTC.

The chain couples TRBV19 to TRBJ2-4; TRBD2 agrees at 8 bases. Germline CDR1 reads LNHDA; CDR2 reads SQIVND (reference sequence). The CDR3 has 14 amino acids. V shed 5 bases and J 3 bases; nucleotides not matched to a gene: 3. CDR3 protein: CASSGTSLKNIQYF. CDR3 DNA sequence: TGTGCCAGTAGTGGGACTAGTCTCAAAAACATTCAGTACTTC.

This clone came up a few times. The chain recombines TRBV3-1 (or the pseudogene TRBV3-2) with TRBJ2-7; 11 nucleotides match TRBD1. CDR3 length: 15 residues. The trim removed 4 bases at V and 3 bases at J, leaving 5 bases unmatched. The germline V gene has CDR1 LGHDT and CDR2 YNNKEL (reference sequence). CDR3 loop: CASSPSGTGGYEQYF. The CDR3 nucleotides are TGTGCCAGCAGCCCGTCCGGGACAGGGGGCTACGAGCAGTACTTC.

Here the CDR3 reads CASTSSLAGAYNEQFF. The CDR3, as DNA: TGTGCTAGCACTTCCTCACTAGCGGGAGCCTACAATGAGCAGTTCTTC. V usage is TRBV12-5 and J usage is TRBJ2-1; 11 bases are shared with TRBD2. From germline, CDR1 is LGHNT and CDR2 FRNRAP. This CDR3 has 16 amino acids. J gave up 2 bases and V 9 bases, and 9 bases lay outside the gene matches. The full variable domain, completed using reference TRBV12-5 and TRBJ2-1, is DARVTQTPRHKVTEMGQEVTMRCQPILGHNTVFWYRQTMMQGLELLAYFRNRAPLDDSGMPKDRFSAEMPDATLATLKIQPSEPRDSAVYFCASTSSLAGAYNEQFFGPGTRLTVL.

The chain links TRBV27 to TRBJ2-1; 8 positions match TRBD1. Germline CDR1 MNHEY, CDR2 SMNVEV (reference sequence). V lost 6 bases to trimming and J lost 4 bases; unmatched junction nucleotides: 11. This CDR3 has 16 amino acids. Here the CDR3 reads CASSPRGQGWYNEQFF. The CDR3 DNA sequence: TGTGCCAGCAGCCCCCGTGGACAGGGCTGGTACAATGAGCAGTTCTTC.

V is TRBV6-1 and J is TRBJ2-7, with 10 bases identical to TRBD1. Germline V lookup: CDR1 MNHNS, CDR2 SASEGT. The CDR3 length is 14 residues. V trimming: 3 bases; J trimming: 7 bases; junction bases outside the gene matches: 6. The CDR3 is CASSDGTGDVEQYF. CDR3 DNA sequence: TGTGCCAGCAGTGACGGGACAGGGGACGTAGAGCAGTACTTC.

This rearrangement joins TRBV6-2 or TRBV6-3 to TRBJ1-4; D not certain. Trimming took 0 bases from V and 16 from J, leaving 15 bases between them. The CDR3 covers 13 residues. The germline V gene has CDR1 MNHEY and CDR2 SVGEGT. The DNA of the CDR3 is TGTGCCAGCAGTTACTCGCGGGAGGGAATTGAGTTTTTT. This sequence encodes CASSYSREGIEFF.